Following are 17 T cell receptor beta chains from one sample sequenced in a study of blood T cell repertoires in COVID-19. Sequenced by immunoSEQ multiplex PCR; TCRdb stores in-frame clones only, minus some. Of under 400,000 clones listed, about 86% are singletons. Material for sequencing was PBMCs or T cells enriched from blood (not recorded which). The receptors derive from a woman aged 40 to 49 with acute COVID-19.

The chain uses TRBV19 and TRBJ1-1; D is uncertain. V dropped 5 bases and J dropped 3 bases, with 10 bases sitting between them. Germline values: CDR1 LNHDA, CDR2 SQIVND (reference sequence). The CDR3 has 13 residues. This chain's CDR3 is CASSRGADTEAFF. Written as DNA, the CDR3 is TGTGCCAGTAGTCGGGGTGCGGACACTGAAGCTTTCTTT.

CDR3 DNA: TGTGCCACCAGTGACCCCACAGGGGAAGGGGGAACAGATACGCAGTATTTT. This sequence encodes CATSDPTGEGGTDTQYF. The gene calls are TRBV24-1 and TRBJ2-3; 7 bases align to TRBD1. Trimming cost V 4 bases and J 3 bases; bases outside gene matches: 12. From germline, CDR1 is KGHDR and CDR2 SFDVKD. This CDR3 contains 17 residues.

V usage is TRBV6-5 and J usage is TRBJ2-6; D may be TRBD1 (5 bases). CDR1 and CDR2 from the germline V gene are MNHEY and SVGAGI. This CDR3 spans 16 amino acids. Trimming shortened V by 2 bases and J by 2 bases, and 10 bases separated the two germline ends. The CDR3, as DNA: TGTGCCAGCAGTTACATGACAGTAGCTGGGGCCAACGTCCTGACTTTC. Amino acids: CASSYMTVAGANVLTF.

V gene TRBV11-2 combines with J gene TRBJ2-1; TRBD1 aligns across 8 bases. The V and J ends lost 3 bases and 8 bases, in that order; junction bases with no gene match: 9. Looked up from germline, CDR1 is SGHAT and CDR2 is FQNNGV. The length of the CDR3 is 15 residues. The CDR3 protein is CASSLNGRGPDEQFF. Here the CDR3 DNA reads TGTGCCAGCAGCTTGAATGGCAGGGGGCCTGATGAGCAGTTCTTC.

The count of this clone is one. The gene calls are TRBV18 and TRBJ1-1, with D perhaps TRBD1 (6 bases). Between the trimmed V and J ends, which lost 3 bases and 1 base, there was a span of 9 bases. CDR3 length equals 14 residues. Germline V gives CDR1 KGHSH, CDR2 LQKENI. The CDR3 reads CASSPETGNTEAFF. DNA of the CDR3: TGTGCCAGCTCACCTGAGACAGGGAACACTGAAGCTTTCTTT.

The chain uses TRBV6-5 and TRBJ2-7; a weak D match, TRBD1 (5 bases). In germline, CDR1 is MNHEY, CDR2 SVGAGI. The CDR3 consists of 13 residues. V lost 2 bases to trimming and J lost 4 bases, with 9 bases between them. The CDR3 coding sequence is TGTGCCAGCAGTTACCAGGGAAAATACGAGCAGTACTTC. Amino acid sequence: CASSYQGKYEQYF.

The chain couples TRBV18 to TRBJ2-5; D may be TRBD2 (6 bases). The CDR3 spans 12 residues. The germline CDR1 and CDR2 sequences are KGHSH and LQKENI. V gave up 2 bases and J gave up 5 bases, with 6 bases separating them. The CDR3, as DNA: TGTGCCAGCTCACCAGCGGGGGAGACCCAGTACTTC. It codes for CASSPAGETQYF.

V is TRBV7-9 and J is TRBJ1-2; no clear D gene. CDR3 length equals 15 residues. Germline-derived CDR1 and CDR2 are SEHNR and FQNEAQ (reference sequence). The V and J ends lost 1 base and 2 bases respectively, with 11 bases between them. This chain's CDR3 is CASSLVEGSNYGYTF. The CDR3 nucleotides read TGTGCCAGCAGCTTAGTGGAGGGAAGCAACTATGGCTACACCTTC.

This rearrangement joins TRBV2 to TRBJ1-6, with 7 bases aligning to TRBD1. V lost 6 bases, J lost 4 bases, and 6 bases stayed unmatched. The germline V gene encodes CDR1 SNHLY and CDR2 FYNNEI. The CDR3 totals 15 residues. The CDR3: CASRPGQVYNSPLHF. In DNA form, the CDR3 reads TGTGCCAGCAGACCTGGACAGGTTTATAATTCACCCCTCCACTTT.

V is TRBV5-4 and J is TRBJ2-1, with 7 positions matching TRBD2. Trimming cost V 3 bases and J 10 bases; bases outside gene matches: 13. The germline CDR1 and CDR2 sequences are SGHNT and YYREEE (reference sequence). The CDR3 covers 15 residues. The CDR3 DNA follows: TGTGCCAGCAGCTACCCCGTCGGGGGAGGGCGCGAGCAGTTCTTC. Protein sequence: CASSYPVGGGREQFF.

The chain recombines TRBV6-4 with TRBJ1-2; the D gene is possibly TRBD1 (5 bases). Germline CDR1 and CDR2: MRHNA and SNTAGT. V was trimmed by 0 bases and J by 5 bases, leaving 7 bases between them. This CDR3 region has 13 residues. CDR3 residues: CASSDSEGYGYTF. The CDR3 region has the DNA TGTGCCAGCAGTGACTCGGAGGGGTATGGCTACACCTTC.

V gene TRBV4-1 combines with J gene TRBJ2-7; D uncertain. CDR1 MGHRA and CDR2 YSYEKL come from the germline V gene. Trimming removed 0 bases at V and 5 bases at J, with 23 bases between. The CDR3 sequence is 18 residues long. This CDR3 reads CASSQDPFRPVSIHEQYF. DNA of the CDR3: TGCGCCAGCAGCCAAGATCCTTTCCGACCAGTTAGCATCCACGAGCAGTACTTC.

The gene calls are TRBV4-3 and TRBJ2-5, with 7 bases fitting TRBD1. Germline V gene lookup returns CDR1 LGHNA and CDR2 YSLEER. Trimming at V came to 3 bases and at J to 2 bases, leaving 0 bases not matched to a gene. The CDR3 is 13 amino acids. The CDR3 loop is CASSQGQQETQYF. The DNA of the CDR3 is TGCGCCAGCAGCCAGGGACAGCAAGAGACCCAGTACTTC.

For the CDR3, the DNA is TGTGCCAGCAGCTTGGGGGGACAGGGGGTAAGCACAGATACGCAGTATTTT. Translation: CASSLGGQGVSTDTQYF. The chain carries TRBV5-6 and TRBJ2-3, with TRBD1 matching over 11 bases. This CDR3 comprises 17 residues. V lost 0 bases and J lost 0; bases outside the gene matches: 3. Germline CDR1 and CDR2: SGHDT and YYEEEE.

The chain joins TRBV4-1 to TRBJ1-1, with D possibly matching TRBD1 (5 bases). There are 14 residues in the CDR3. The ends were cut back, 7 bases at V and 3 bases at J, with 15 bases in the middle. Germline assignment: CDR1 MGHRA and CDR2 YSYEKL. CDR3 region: CASKQGIGYTEAFF. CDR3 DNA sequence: TGCGCCAGCAAGCAGGGAATAGGGTACACTGAAGCTTTCTTT.

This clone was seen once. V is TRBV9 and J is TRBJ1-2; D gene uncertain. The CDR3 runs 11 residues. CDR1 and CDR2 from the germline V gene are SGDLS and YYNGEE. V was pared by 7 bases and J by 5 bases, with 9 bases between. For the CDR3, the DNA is TGTGCCAGCGGAGCGATTTATGGCTACACCTTC. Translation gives CASGAIYGYTF.

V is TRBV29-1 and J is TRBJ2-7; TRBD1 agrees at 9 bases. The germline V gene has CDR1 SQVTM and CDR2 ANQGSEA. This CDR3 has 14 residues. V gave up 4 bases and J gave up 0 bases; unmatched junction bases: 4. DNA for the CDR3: TGCAGCGTTGGTGACAGGGGGAGCTCCTACGAGCAGTACTTC. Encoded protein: CSVGDRGSSYEQYF.